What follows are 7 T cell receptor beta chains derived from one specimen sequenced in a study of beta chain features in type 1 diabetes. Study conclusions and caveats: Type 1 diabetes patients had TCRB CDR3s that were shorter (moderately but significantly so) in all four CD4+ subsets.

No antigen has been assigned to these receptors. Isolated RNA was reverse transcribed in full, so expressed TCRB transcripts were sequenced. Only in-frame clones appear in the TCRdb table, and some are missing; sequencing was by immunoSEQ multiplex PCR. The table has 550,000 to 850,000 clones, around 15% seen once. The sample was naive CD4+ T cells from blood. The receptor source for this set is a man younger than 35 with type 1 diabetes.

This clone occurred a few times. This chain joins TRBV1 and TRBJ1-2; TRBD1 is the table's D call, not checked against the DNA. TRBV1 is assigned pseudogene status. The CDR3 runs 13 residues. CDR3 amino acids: CTSSQTDNYGYTF. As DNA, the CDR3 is TGCACCAGCAGCCAGACAGACAACTATGGCTACACCTTC.

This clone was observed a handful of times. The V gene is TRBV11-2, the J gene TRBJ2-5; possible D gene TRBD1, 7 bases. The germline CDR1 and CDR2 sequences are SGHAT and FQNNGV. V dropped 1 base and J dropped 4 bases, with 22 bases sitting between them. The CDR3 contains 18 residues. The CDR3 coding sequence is TGTGCCAGCAGCTTAGTCGGGGGACGACAGGGAACATCAGAGACCCAGTACTTC. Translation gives CASSLVGGRQGTSETQYF.

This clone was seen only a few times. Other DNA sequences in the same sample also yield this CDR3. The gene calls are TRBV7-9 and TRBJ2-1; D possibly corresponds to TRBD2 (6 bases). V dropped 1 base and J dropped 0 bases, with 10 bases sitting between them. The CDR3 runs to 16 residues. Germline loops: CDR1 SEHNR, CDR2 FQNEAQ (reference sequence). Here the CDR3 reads CASSLGAGRSYNEQFF. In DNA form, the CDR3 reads TGTGCCAGCAGCTTAGGGGCGGGGCGCTCCTACAATGAGCAGTTCTTC.

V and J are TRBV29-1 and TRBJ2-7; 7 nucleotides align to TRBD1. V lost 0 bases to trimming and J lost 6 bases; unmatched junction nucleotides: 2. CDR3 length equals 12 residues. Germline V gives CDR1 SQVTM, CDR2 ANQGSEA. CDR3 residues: CSVEDYRGEQYF. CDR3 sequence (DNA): TGCAGCGTTGAAGATTACAGGGGCGAGCAGTACTTC.

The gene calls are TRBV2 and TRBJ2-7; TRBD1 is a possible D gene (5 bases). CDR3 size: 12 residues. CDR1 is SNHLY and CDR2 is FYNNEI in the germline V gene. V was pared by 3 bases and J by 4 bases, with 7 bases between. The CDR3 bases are TGTGCCAGCAGTGAGGACATATACGAGCAGTACTTC. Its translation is CASSEDIYEQYF.

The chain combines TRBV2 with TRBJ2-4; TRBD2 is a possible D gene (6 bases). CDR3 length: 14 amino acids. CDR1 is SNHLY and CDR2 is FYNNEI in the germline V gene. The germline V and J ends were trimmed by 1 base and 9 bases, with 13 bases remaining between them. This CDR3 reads CASSEGRAWGIQYF. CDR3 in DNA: TGTGCCAGCAGTGAAGGGAGGGCTTGGGGCATTCAGTACTTC. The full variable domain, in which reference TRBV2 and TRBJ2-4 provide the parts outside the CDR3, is EPEVTQTPSHQVTQMGQEVILRCVPISNHLYFYWYRQILGQKVEFLVSFYNNEISEKSEIFDDQFSVERPDGSNFTLKIRSTKLEDSAMYFCASSEGRAWGIQYFGAGTRLSVL.

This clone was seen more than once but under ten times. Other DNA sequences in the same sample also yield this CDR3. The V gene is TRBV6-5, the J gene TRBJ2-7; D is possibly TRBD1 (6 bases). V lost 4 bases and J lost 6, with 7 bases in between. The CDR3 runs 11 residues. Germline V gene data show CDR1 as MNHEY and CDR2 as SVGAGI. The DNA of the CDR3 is TGTGCCAGCAGTTTAGGGGGCGAGCAGTACTTC. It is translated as CASSLGGEQYF.